This is a list of T cell receptor beta chains from one sample in a study of T cell repertoires in cytomegalovirus infection. Their recognized antigens are unknown. TCRdb itself ran the reads through MiXCR, one entry per CDR3 protein. This sample has roughly 500,000 distinct CDR3 sequences, with under 45% found just once. This specimen consisted of cultured PBMCs, obtained from culture after CMV antigen stimulation. These receptors were taken from a human donor in good health (CMV status not recorded). Some clones in this sample may be carry-over from other donors' samples. Each CDR3 is given with its conserved first and last residue. The D gene is left open where the match is weak. Rows give clone size only sometimes, using once, few, many, or a class for an expanded clone.

v_gene	abundance	j_gene	d_gene	CDR3nt	CDR3aa
TRBV7-2	few	TRBJ2-5	.	TGTGCCAGCAGCTTTAGACACTTGGAGACCCAGTACTTC	CASSFRHLETQYF
TRBV4-2	.	TRBJ2-3	.	TGTGCCAGCAGTCCAAAGGCCCAGGGAGCAGATACGCAGTATTTT	CASSPKAQGADTQYF
TRBV2	.	TRBJ2-7	.	TGTGCCAGCAAGGGGCGGGGAACCTACGAGCAGTACTTC	CASKGRGTYEQYF
TRBV20-1	.	TRBJ2-2	.	TGCAGTGCTAGTAGCACCGGGGAGCTGTTTTTT	CSASSTGELFF
TRBV7-8	.	TRBJ2-3	TRBD2	TGTGCCAGCAGCTTGACGGGGGGGCCGGTAGATACGCAGTATTTT	CASSLTGGPVDTQYF
TRBV4-1	.	TRBJ2-7	.	TGCGCCAGCAGCCCGCGACTTCTCCCTGTCGAGCAGTACTTC	CASSPRLLPVEQYF
TRBV27	.	TRBJ1-1	TRBD1	TGTGCCAGCAGTCTCGAGGGGGCGCCTTGGGTGACTGAAGCTTTCTTT	CASSLEGAPWVTEAFF
TRBV6-1	once	TRBJ1-1	TRBD1	TGTGCCAGCACCCCCCGGGACAGGGGGGAAGCTTTCTTT	CASTPRDRGEAFF
TRBV6-1	few	TRBJ2-3	TRBD1	TGTGCCAGCACTGCGGGACAGGGAGGAACAGATACGCAGTATTTT	CASTAGQGGTDTQYF
TRBV12-5	few	TRBJ2-3	.	TGTGCTAGTGGTTTGGTACGGGGCACATACACAGATACGCAGTATTTT	CASGLVRGTYTDTQYF
TRBV7-4	once	TRBJ2-5	.	TGTGCCCTAGGCCCGGGGGCAACCCAAGAGACCCAGTACTTC	CALGPGATQETQYF
TRBV25-1	once	TRBJ1-5	TRBD1	TGTGCCAGCAGGATCCAGGGGGGCAATCAGCCCCAGCATTTT	CASRIQGGNQPQHF
TRBV7-9	few	TRBJ1-4	TRBD1	TGTGCCAGCAGCGTCGGGACAGCTAATGAAAAACTGTTTTTT	CASSVGTANEKLFF
TRBV15	.	TRBJ2-7	.	TGTGCCACCAGCAGAGACTACACTTACGAGCAGTACTTC	CATSRDYTYEQYF
TRBV12-3/TRBV12-4	many	TRBJ1-1	.	TGTGCCAGCAGACCCCGGGGGGCCACTGAAGCTTTCTTT	CASRPRGATEAFF
TRBV6-1	few	TRBJ1-4	.	TGTGCCAGCAGCAGGCTTTTTCCTGTAGGTGAAAAACTGTTTTTT	CASSRLFPVGEKLFF
TRBV7-9	.	TRBJ2-7	.	TGTGCCAGCAGCGCGGGACAGCCCTACGAGCAGTACTTC	CASSAGQPYEQYF
TRBV7-6	many	TRBJ2-1	.	TGTGCCAGCAGCTCCGGGGGGCTCCACTCCTACAATGAGCAGTTCTTC	CASSSGGLHSYNEQFF
TRBV10-3	.	TRBJ1-2	TRBD1	TGTGCCATCAGTGAGGCACAGGGGAGGATAGGCTATGGCTACACCTTC	CAISEAQGRIGYGYTF
TRBV20-1	.	TRBJ1-1	TRBD1	TGCAGTGCTAGAGCCGGACAGGGGAGAGCTTTCTTT	CSARAGQGRAFF
TRBV7-2	few	TRBJ2-3	TRBD2	TGTGCCAGCAGCTCCTCTCCTTCGCGGGGGGGAACAGATACGCAGTATTTT	CASSSSPSRGGTDTQYF
TRBV6-2/TRBV6-3	.	TRBJ1-2	.	TGTGCCACTTCGAGACAGGCCTATGGCTACACCTTC	CATSRQAYGYTF
TRBV6-5	.	TRBJ2-1	TRBD2	TGTGCCAGCAGTTACTCGACCCCGGGACTAGCGGGAGGGATTCCCGGCAATGAGCAGTTCTTC	CASSYSTPGLAGGIPGNEQFF
TRBV27	.	TRBJ2-3	TRBD2	TGTGCCAGCAGTTTAGTGAGGACTAGTTTGACTCTGGCGCAGTATTTT	CASSLVRTSLTLAQYF
TRBV7-2	many	TRBJ2-7	TRBD2	TGTGCCAGCAGCTTCACATCCGGGGGGAACTACGAGCAGTACTTC	CASSFTSGGNYEQYF
TRBV6-1	.	TRBJ1-5	.	TGTGCCAGCAGTGACAGGGTCCCTCCCCGTCAGCCCCAGCATTTT	CASSDRVPPRQPQHF
TRBV7-6	few	TRBJ1-5	.	TGTGCCAGCAGCTTGGGCCAGGTGGTTCAGCCCCAGCATTTT	CASSLGQVVQPQHF
TRBV7-2	.	TRBJ2-1	TRBD1	TGTGCCAGCAGCTTCGGTCCGGGACAGGGAAATGAGCAGTTCTTC	CASSFGPGQGNEQFF
TRBV2	.	TRBJ1-5	TRBD1	TGTGCCAGCAGGAGGGACAGGGCTTCCTACAATCAGCCCCAGCATTTT	CASRRDRASYNQPQHF
TRBV6-1	.	TRBJ2-1	TRBD2	TGTGCCAGCAGTGAGTACGGGGGGGACAATGAGCAGTTCTTC	CASSEYGGDNEQFF
TRBV7-4	.	TRBJ1-2	.	TGTGCCAGCAGCCCCGGAGAGGGGAAGCCAAGGGGCTACACCTTC	CASSPGEGKPRGYTF
TRBV7-9	few	TRBJ2-3	TRBD2	TGTGCCAGCAGCTTAGGTTCGGGGGGAGATACGCAGTATTTT	CASSLGSGGDTQYF
TRBV7-2	.	TRBJ2-1	.	TGTGCCAGCAGCCCCAGGGGGGGAATCTACAATGAGCAGTTCTTC	CASSPRGGIYNEQFF
TRBV6-6	.	TRBJ1-5	.	TGTGCCAGCAGTTACAGCACGGACCCACATCAGCCCCAGCATTTT	CASSYSTDPHQPQHF
TRBV7-8	few	TRBJ2-1	.	TGTGCCAGCAGCTTGGCAGCTCCGGGACGGGGATACTACAATGAGCAGTTCTTC	CASSLAAPGRGYYNEQFF
TRBV11-1	.	TRBJ2-2	.	TGTGCCAGCAGCCAATTCACAGGGAGCACCGGGGAGCTGTTTTTT	CASSQFTGSTGELFF
TRBV28	.	TRBJ2-1	TRBD2	TGTGCCAGCAGTTCCGGGGGGGAATCCTACAATGAGCAGTTCTTC	CASSSGGESYNEQFF
TRBV12-3/TRBV12-4	few	TRBJ2-3	.	TGTGCCAGCAGTTCCCGCCGATTAGGAGATACGCAGTATTTT	CASSSRRLGDTQYF
TRBV12-3/TRBV12-4	.	TRBJ2-7	TRBD1	TGTGCCAGCAGTACGGACAGGGGGAACGAGCAGTACTTC	CASSTDRGNEQYF
TRBV6-8	.	TRBJ2-7	TRBD2	TGTGCCAGCAGTTACTCGAACCCTGGACTAGCGGGAGGGCCGGGCGAGCAGTACTTC	CASSYSNPGLAGGPGEQYF
TRBV11-1	few	TRBJ2-3	.	TGTGCCAGCAGCTTTTTCCTTGATGGGACAGATACGCAGTATTTT	CASSFFLDGTDTQYF
TRBV7-6	few	TRBJ1-1	.	TGTGCCAGCAGCTTATATGTGGCAGGAAAAACGGCTGAAGCTTTCTTT	CASSLYVAGKTAEAFF
TRBV19	.	TRBJ2-2	TRBD1	TGTGCCAGTAGTATCGGGACAGCGGACACCGGGGAGCTGTTTTTT	CASSIGTADTGELFF
TRBV12-3/TRBV12-4	.	TRBJ2-3	TRBD1	TGTGCCAGCAGGGGGGGACAGGCAACGCAGTATTTT	CASRGGQATQYF
TRBV11-2	few	TRBJ2-1	.	TGTGCCAGCAGGCGAGTAGGCAGTACGGGGAATGAGCAGTTCTTC	CASRRVGSTGNEQFF
TRBV4-1	.	TRBJ2-1	.	TGCGCCAGCAGCCAAGAGAGGGCATACAATGAGCAGTTCTTC	CASSQERAYNEQFF
TRBV7-2	.	TRBJ1-1	.	TGTGCCAGCAGCTTAGGCGTGTCGTACAGGATTAACACTGAAGCTTTCTTT	CASSLGVSYRINTEAFF
TRBV5-3	.	TRBJ2-7	.	TGTGCCAGCAGCTTGGCCCCCACTCCGGGAATCGGCTACGAGCAGTACTTC	CASSLAPTPGIGYEQYF
TRBV6-1	.	TRBJ2-5	TRBD2	TGTGCCAGCAGTTATGGGAGCGGGGTGGAGACCCAGTACTTC	CASSYGSGVETQYF
TRBV7-2	.	TRBJ2-1	TRBD2	TGTGCCAGCAGCTTAGATGCGAGGACTAGCGGATACAATGAGCAGTTCTTC	CASSLDARTSGYNEQFF
TRBV7-9	.	TRBJ2-1	.	TGTGCCAGCAGCTTAGCACCGGGGGCTGGACCTATCTTCTTC	CASSLAPGAGPIFF
TRBV7-6	few	TRBJ1-3	TRBD1	TGTGCCAGCAGCGCCGGGACAGGCTACGACCTGGTCGGGGACACCATATATTTT	CASSAGTGYDLVGDTIYF
TRBV7-6	.	TRBJ2-5	.	TGTGCCAGCAGCGATAGAAAGACCCAGTACTTC	CASSDRKTQYF
TRBV12-3/TRBV12-4	.	TRBJ2-1	.	TGTGCCAGCATCATGACTTCCATCTACAATGAGCAGTTCTTC	CASIMTSIYNEQFF
TRBV4-1	.	TRBJ1-1	.	TGCGCCAGCAGCCTCGAGGCACCGGGACCAGAAGCTTTCTTT	CASSLEAPGPEAFF
TRBV7-6	few	TRBJ2-1	TRBD2	TGTGCCAGCAGCTTAAAAACTAGCGGGAGGGATGAGCAGTTCTTC	CASSLKTSGRDEQFF
TRBV11-2	.	TRBJ1-2	.	TGTGCCAGCAGCTCCACCATGGGCTATGGCTACACCTTC	CASSSTMGYGYTF
TRBV6-5	.	TRBJ2-2	.	TGTGCCAGCAGTTACTCGCGGACATCGTGGACCGGGGAGCTGTTTTTT	CASSYSRTSWTGELFF